This T cell receptor beta chain was profiled in a study of cytomegalovirus exposure and HLA in healthy donors. Study-wide context: According to later analysis, the same platform produced the approximately 120 validation and about 630 first-cohort repertoires. Findings of the study overall: The tendency of first-cohort TCR clusters to co-occur in the roughly 110 validation repertoires emerged from a later analysis. It was 150 or so TCR beta chains that were listed as cytomegalovirus-associated.

This CDR3 contains 18 residues. V was trimmed by 5 bases and J by 4 bases, leaving 26 bases between them. CDR1 and CDR2 from the germline V gene are MNHEY and SMNVEV (reference sequence). Remarks on this clone: Antigen: not known.

Here immunoSEQ multiplex PCR was the method, and the copy in TCRdb shows in-frame clones only, minus some. The repertoire includes fewer than 350,000 clones, roughly 90% of them detected once, and approximately 0.9% sits in the top ten. This TCR was recovered from a woman under 30 in good health and CMV-seronegative. The sequenced sample consisted of PBMCs. The V call is TRBV27, the J call TRBJ2-5, with D possibly TRBD1 on 8 matching bases. CDR3 DNA sequence: TGTGCCAGCAGTGCGGGGGCCTTGACAGGGGCGAGGGGAGAGACCCAGTACTTC. Protein sequence: CASSAGALTGARGETQYF.